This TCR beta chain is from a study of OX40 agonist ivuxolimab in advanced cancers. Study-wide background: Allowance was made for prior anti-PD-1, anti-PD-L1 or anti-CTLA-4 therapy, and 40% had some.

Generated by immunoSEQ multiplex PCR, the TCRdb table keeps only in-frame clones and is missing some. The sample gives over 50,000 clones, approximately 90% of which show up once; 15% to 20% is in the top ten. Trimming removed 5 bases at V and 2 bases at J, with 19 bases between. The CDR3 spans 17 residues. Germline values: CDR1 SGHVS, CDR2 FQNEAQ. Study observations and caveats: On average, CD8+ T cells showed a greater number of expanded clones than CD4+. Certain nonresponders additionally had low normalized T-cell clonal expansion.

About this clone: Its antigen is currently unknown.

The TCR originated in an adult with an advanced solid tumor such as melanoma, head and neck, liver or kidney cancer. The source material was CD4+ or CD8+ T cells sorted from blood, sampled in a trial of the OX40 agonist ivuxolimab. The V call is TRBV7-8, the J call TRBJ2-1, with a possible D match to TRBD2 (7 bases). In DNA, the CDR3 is TGTGCCAGCAGCATACAGGGCGGCGGGAGTGCCTACAATGAGCAGTTCTTC. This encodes CASSIQGGGSAYNEQFF. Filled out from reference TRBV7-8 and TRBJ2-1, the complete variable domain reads GAGVSQSPRYKVAKRGQDVALRCDPISGHVSLFWYQQALGQGPEFLTYFQNEAQLDKSGLPSDRFFAERPEGSVSTLKIQRTQQEDSAVYLCASSIQGGGSAYNEQFFGPGTRLTVL.